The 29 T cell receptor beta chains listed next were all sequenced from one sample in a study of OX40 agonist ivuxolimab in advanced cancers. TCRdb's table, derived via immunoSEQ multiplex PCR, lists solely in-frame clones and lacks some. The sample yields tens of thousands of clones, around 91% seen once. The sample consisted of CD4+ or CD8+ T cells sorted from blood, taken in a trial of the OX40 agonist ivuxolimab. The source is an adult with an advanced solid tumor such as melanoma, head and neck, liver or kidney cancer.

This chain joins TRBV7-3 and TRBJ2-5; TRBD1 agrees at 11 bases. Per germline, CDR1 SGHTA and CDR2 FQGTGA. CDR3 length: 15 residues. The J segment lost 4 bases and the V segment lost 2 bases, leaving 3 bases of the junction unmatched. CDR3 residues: CASSLAGTGGETQYF. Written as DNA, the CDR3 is TGTGCCAGCAGCTTAGCCGGGACAGGGGGAGAGACCCAGTACTTC.

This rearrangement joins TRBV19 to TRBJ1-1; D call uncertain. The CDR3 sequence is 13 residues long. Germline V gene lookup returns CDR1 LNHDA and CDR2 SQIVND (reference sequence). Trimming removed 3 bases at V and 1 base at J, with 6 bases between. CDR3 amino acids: CASSIRGNTEAFF. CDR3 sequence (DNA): TGTGCCAGTAGTATCAGAGGGAACACTGAAGCTTTCTTT.

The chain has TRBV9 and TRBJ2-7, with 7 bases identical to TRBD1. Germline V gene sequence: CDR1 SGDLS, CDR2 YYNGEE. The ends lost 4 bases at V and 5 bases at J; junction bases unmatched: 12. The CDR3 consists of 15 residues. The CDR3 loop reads CASSLTGARWNEQYF. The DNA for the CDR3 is TGTGCCAGCAGCCTCACAGGGGCCAGGTGGAACGAGCAGTACTTC.

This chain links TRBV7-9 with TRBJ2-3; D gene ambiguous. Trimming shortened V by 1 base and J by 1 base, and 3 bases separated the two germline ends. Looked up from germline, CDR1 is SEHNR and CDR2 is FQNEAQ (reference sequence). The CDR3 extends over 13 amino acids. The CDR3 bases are TGTGCCAGCAGCTTAGATCGCACAGATACGCAGTATTTT. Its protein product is CASSLDRTDTQYF.

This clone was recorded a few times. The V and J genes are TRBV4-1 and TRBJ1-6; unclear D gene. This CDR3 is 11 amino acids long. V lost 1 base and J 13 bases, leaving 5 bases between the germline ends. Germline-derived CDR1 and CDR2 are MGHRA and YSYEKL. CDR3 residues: CASSQGSPLHF. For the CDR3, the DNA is TGCGCCAGCAGCCAAGGCAGTCCCCTCCACTTT.

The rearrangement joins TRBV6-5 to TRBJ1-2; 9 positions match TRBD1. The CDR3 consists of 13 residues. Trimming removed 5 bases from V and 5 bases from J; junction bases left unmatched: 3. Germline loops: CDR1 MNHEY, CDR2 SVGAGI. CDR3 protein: CASSTGTGYGYTF. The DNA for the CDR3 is TGTGCCAGCAGTACCGGGACAGGGTATGGCTACACCTTC.

CDR3 DNA: TGTGCCAGTAGTATCTTTATAACCTACGAGCAGTACTTC. It is translated as CASSIFITYEQYF. J is TRBJ2-7 and V is TRBV19; D unresolved. The CDR3 is 13 amino acids. The germline V gene has CDR1 LNHDA and CDR2 SQIVND (reference sequence). Trimming cost V 3 bases and J 2 bases, with 8 bases left between them. The full variable domain, completed using reference TRBV19 and TRBJ2-7, is DGGITQSPKYLFRKEGQNVTLSCEQNLNHDAMYWYRQDPGQGLRLIYYSQIVNDFQKGDIAEGYSVSREKKESFPLTVTSAQKNPTAFYLCASSIFITYEQYFGPGTRLTVT.

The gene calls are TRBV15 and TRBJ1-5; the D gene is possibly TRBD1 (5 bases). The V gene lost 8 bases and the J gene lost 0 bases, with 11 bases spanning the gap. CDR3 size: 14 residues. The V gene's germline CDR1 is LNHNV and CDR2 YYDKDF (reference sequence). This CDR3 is CATEGRYSNQPQHF. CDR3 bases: TGTGCCACCGAGGGACGGTATAGCAATCAGCCCCAGCATTTT.

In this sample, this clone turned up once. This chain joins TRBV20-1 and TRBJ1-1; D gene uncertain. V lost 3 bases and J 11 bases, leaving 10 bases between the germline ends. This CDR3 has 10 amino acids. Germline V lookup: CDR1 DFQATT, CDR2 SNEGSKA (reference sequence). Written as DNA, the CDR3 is TGCAGTGCTAGTTTAGATACGGCTTTCTTT. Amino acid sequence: CSASLDTAFF.

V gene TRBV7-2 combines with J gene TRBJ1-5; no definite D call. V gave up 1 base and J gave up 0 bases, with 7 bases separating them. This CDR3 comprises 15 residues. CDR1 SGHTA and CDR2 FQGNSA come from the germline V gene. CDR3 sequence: CASSLGGYSNQPQHF. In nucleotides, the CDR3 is TGTGCCAGCAGCTTAGGCGGTTATAGCAATCAGCCCCAGCATTTT.

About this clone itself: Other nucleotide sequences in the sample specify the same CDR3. CDR3 region: CASRDSLNQPQHF. The CDR3 DNA sequence: TGTGCCAGTAGGGACAGCTTAAATCAGCCCCAGCATTTT. V gene TRBV19 combines with J gene TRBJ1-5; tentative D call: TRBD1 (6 bases). From germline, CDR1 is LNHDA and CDR2 SQIVND (reference sequence). The CDR3 is made up of 13 amino acids. V shed 6 bases and J shed 4 bases, with 10 bases lying between them.

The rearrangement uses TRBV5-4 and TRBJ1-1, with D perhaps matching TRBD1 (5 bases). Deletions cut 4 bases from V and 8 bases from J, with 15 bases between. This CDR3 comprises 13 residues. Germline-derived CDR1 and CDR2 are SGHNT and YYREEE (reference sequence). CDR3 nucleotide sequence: TGTGCCAGCAGCGGGGACGGAGACCGAGAAGCTTTCTTT. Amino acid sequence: CASSGDGDREAFF.

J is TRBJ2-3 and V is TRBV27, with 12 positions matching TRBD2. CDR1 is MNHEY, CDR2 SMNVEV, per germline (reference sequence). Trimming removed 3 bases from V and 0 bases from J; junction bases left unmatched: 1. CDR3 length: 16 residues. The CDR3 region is CASSFGTSGSTDTQYF. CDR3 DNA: TGTGCCAGCAGTTTCGGGACTAGCGGGAGCACAGATACGCAGTATTTT.

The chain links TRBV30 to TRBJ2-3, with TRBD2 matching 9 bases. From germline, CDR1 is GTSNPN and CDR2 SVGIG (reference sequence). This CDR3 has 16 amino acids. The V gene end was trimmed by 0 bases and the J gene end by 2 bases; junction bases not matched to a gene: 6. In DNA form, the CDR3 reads TGTGCCTGGAGTGTATGGCTAGCGGGATTCACAGATACGCAGTATTTT. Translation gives CAWSVWLAGFTDTQYF. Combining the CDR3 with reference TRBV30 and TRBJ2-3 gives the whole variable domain SQTIHQWPATLVQPVGSPLSLECTVEGTSNPNLYWYRQAAGRGLQLLFYSVGIGQISSEVPQNLSASRPQDRQFILSSKKLLLSDSGFYLCAWSVWLAGFTDTQYFGPGTRLTVL.

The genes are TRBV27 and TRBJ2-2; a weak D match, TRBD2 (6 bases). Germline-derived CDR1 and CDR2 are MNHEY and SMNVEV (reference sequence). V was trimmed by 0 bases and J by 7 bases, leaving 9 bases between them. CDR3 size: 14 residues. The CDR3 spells CASSLSKGGGELFF. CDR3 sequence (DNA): TGTGCCAGCAGTTTATCGAAGGGAGGCGGGGAGCTGTTTTTT.

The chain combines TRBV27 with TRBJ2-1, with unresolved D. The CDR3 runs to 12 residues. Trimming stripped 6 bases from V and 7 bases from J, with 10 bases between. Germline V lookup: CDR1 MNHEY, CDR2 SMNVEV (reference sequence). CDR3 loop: CASRGPENEQFF. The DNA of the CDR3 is TGTGCCAGCAGAGGGCCGGAGAATGAGCAGTTCTTC.

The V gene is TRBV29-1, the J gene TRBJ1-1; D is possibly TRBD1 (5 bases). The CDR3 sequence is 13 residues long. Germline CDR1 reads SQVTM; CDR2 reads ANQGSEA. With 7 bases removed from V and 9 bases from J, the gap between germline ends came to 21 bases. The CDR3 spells CSALVAGGLQAFF. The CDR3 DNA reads TGCAGCGCACTGGTCGCGGGGGGATTACAAGCTTTCTTT. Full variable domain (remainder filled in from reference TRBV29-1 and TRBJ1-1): SAVISQKPSRDICQRGTSLTIQCQVDSQVTMMFWYRQQPGQSLTLIATANQGSEATYESGFVIDKFPISRPNLTFSTLTVSNMSPEDSSIYLCSALVAGGLQAFFGQGTRLTVV.

In DNA form, the CDR3 reads TGTGCCAGCAGCTTAGGTCGGGCCGAGCAGTACTTC. Encoded protein: CASSLGRAEQYF. V is TRBV11-2 and J is TRBJ2-7; D is uncertain. The length of the CDR3 is 12 residues. Germline lookup yields CDR1 SGHAT and CDR2 FQNNGV. Trimming cost V 1 base and J 6 bases, with 7 bases left between them.

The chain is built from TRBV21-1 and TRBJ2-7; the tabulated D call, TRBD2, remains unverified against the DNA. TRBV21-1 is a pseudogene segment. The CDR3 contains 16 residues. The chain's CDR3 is CASIHGGLAPSCEQYF. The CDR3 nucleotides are TGTGCCAGCATCCATGGGGGACTAGCTCCGTCCTGCGAGCAGTACTTC.

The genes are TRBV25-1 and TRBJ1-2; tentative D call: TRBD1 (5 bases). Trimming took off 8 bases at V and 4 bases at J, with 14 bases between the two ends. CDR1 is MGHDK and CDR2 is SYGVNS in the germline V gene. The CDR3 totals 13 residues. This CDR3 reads CASGETAFYGYTF. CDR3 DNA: TGTGCCAGCGGGGAGACAGCCTTCTATGGCTACACCTTC.

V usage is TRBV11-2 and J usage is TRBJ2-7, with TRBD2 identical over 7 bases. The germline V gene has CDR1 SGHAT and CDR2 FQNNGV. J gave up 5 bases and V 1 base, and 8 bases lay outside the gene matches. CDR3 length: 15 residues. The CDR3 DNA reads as TGTGCCAGCAGCTTAGGGTTGGGACTACCTAACGAGCAGTACTTC. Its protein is CASSLGLGLPNEQYF.

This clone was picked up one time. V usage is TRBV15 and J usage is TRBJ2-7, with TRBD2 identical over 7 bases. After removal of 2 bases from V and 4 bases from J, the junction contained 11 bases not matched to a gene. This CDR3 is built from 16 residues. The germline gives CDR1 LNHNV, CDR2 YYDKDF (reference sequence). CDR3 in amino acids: CATSRQGAGRGYEQYF. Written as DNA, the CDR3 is TGTGCCACCAGCAGACAAGGAGCGGGAAGGGGTTACGAGCAGTACTTC. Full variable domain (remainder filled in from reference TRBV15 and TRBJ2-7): DAMVIQNPRYQVTQFGKPVTLSCSQTLNHNVMYWYQQKSSQAPKLLFHYYDKDFNNEADTPDNFQSRRPNTSFCFLDIRSPGLGDTAMYLCATSRQGAGRGYEQYFGPGTRLTVT.

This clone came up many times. CDR3 in DNA: TGTGCCAGTAGGGGAGGGTGGGAGCCCCAGCATTTT. Amino acids: CASRGGWEPQHF. The V call is TRBV19, the J call TRBJ1-5; D gene ambiguous. The CDR3 is 12 amino acids. The germline gives CDR1 LNHDA, CDR2 SQIVND (reference sequence). V lost 6 bases and J 8 bases, leaving 11 bases between the germline ends.

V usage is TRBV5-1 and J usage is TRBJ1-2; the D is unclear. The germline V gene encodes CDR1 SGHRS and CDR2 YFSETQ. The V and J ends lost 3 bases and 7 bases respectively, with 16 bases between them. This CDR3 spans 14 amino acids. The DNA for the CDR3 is TGCGCCAGCAGCTATGCAGGTCTCCTCTCTGGCTACACCTTC. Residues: CASSYAGLLSGYTF.

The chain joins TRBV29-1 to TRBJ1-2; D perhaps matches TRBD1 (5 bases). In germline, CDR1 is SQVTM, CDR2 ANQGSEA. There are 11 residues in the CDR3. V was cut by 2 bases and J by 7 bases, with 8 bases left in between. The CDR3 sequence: CSVERGAGYTF. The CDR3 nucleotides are TGCAGCGTTGAACGTGGGGCTGGCTACACCTTC.

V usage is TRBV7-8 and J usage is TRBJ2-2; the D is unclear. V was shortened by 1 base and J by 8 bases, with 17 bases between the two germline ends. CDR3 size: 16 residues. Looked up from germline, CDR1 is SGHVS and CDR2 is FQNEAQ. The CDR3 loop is CASSLVRTKVLGELFF. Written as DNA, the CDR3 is TGTGCCAGCAGCTTAGTGCGTACTAAAGTATTGGGGGAGCTGTTTTTT.

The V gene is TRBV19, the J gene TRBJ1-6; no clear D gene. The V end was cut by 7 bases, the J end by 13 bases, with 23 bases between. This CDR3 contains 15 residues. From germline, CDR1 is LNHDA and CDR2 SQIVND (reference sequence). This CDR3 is CASTLDLGSFTPLHF. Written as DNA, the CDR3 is TGTGCCAGTACCTTGGATCTGGGGTCCTTCACCCCCCTCCACTTT. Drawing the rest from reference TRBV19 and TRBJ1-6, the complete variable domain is DGGITQSPKYLFRKEGQNVTLSCEQNLNHDAMYWYRQDPGQGLRLIYYSQIVNDFQKGDIAEGYSVSREKKESFPLTVTSAQKNPTAFYLCASTLDLGSFTPLHFGNGTRLTVT.

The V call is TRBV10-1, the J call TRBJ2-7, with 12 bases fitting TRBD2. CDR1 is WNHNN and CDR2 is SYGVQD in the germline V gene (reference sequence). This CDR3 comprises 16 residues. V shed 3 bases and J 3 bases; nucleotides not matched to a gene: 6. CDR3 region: CASSDPGLAGSYEQYF. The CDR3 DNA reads TGCGCCAGCAGTGACCCGGGACTAGCGGGCAGCTACGAGCAGTACTTC.

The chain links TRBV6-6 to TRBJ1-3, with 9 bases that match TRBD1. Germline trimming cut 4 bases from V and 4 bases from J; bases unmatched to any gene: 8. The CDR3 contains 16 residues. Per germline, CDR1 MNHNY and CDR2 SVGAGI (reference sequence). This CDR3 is CASSSLQGARGNTIYF. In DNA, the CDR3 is TGTGCCAGCAGTTCATTACAGGGGGCGCGAGGAAACACCATATATTTT.